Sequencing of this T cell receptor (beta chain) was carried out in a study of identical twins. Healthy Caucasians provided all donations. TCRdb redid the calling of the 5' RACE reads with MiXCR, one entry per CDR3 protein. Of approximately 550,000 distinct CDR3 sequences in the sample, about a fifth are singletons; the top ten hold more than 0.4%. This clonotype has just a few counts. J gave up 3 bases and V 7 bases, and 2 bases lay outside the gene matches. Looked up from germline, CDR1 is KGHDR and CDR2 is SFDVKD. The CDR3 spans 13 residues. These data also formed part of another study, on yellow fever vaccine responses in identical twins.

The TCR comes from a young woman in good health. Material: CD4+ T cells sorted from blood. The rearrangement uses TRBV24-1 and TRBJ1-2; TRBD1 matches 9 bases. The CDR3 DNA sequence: TGTGCCACCAGACAGGGGGCTGACTATGGCTACACCTTC. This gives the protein CATRQGADYGYTF.